Given below is one T cell receptor beta chain in context. Original analysis: The assay estimated nucleated cells by amplifying reference gene primers. Measured with immunoSEQ multiplex PCR; TCRdb has only the in-frame clones, and not every one. The DNA was the basis for D and trimming; V, J and clone size are from that table. The data show approximately 99,000 clones, with about 85% seen just once and just over 4% held by the top ten. The source of the sample is a study of blood T cell repertoires in COVID-19. Study information: PBMCs, B-cell-depleted T cells, or T cells were the source of the cDNA or gDNA that made up the material.

Material for sequencing was peripheral blood. This receptor was taken from a woman aged 70-85 years with acute or convalescent COVID-19.

For the CDR3, the DNA is TGTGCCAGTAACCAACGACAGGGAGCAAATGGCTACACCTTC. It encodes CASNQRQGANGYTF. This chain links TRBV19 with TRBJ1-2; 7 nucleotides match TRBD1. The CDR3 covers 14 residues. J lost 6 bases, V lost 7 bases, and 11 bases had no gene match. Germline V lookup: CDR1 LNHDA, CDR2 SQIVND (reference sequence).